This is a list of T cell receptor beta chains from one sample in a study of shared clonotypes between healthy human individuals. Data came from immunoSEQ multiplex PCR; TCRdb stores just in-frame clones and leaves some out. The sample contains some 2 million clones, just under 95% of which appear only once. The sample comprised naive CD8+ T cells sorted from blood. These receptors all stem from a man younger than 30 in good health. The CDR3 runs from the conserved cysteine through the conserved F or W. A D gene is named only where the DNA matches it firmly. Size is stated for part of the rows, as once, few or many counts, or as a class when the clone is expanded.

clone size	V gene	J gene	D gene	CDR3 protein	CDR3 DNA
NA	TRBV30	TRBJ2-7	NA	CAWSVRDKSLYEQYF	TGTGCCTGGAGTGTACGGGACAAGTCCCTTTACGAGCAGTACTTC
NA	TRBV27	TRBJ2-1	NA	CASRFSGFTYNEQFF	TGTGCCAGCAGGTTCAGCGGGTTCACCTACAATGAGCAGTTCTTC
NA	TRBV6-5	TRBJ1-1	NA	CASGASGPHTEAFF	TGTGCCAGCGGGGCCTCGGGTCCCCACACTGAAGCTTTCTTT
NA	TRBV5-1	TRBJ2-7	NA	CASSFGGGYEQYF	TGCGCCAGCAGCTTCGGTGGCGGCTACGAGCAGTACTTC
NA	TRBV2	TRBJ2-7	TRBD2	CASSPQAGAPYEQYF	TGTGCCAGCAGCCCGCAAGCGGGGGCCCCCTACGAGCAGTACTTC
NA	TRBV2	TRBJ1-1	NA	CASSHLSSLNTEAFF	TGTGCCAGCAGCCATCTGTCCTCACTGAACACTGAAGCTTTCTTT
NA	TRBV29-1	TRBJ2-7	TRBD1	CSVEETGQSEQYF	TGCAGCGTTGAAGAAACGGGACAGTCCGAGCAGTACTTC
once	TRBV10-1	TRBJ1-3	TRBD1	CASSNDGTERNTIYF	TGCGCCAGCAGTAACGACGGGACAGAAAGAAACACCATATATTTT
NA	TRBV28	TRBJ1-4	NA	CASSPGAGRGFHEKLFF	TGTGCCAGCAGTCCGGGGGCAGGGAGGGGGTTTCATGAAAAACTGTTTTTT
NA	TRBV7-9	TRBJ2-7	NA	CASSFRQDDKQYF	TGTGCCAGCAGCTTCAGGCAGGATGATAAGCAGTACTTC